A selection of T cell receptor beta chains follows, all from one sample in a study of T cells in Graves' hyperthyroidism and ophthalmopathy. TCRdb recomputed calls from the multiplex PCR reads with MiXCR, one row per CDR3 protein. The sample records more than 550,000 distinct CDR3 sequences, approximately 19% being singletons. Sequencing was performed on blood. The receptor set was obtained from a woman in her forties or fifties with Graves' hyperthyroidism that later progressed to Graves' ophthalmopathy. CDR3s include the opening cysteine and the closing phenylalanine or tryptophan. D genes are given only for firm matches. Clone size is stated in some rows and not others, as once, few, many or a class when expanded.

J: TRBJ1-3
D: -
V: TRBV5-6
size: once
CDR3: CASSRDWVSGNTIYF
DNA: TGTGCCAGCAGCCGGGATTGGGTCTCTGGAAACACCATATATTTT

J: TRBJ1-1
D: -
V: TRBV6-2/TRBV6-3
size: many
CDR3: CASSYDLNTEAFF
DNA: TGTGCCAGCAGTTACGACCTGAACACTGAAGCTTTCTTT

J: TRBJ2-5
D: TRBD2
V: TRBV11-2
size: -
CDR3: CASSRGGARETQYF
DNA: TGTGCCAGCAGCCGCGGGGGGGCCCGGGAGACCCAGTACTTC

J: TRBJ2-7
D: -
V: TRBV6-2/TRBV6-3
size: -
CDR3: CASSPPQSVSYEQYF
DNA: TGTGCCAGCAGCCCTCCTCAAAGCGTCTCCTACGAGCAGTACTTC

J: TRBJ2-1
D: TRBD2
V: TRBV5-1
size: many
CDR3: CASSGTLAGGYNEQFF
DNA: TGCGCCAGCAGCGGAACACTAGCGGGGGGCTACAATGAGCAGTTCTTC

J: TRBJ1-1
D: TRBD1
V: TRBV30
size: many
CDR3: CAWRERRGYDTEAFF
DNA: TGTGCCTGGAGGGAACGCAGGGGGTACGACACTGAAGCTTTCTTT

J: TRBJ1-1
D: -
V: TRBV19
size: few
CDR3: CASRWAGSDTEAFF
DNA: TGTGCCAGTAGATGGGCAGGTTCGGACACTGAAGCTTTCTTT

J: TRBJ2-1
D: TRBD1
V: TRBV19
size: -
CDR3: CASSTPGTGGDNEQFF
DNA: TGTGCCAGTAGTACCCCGGGGACAGGGGGAGACAATGAGCAGTTCTTC

J: TRBJ1-4
D: -
V: TRBV6-2/TRBV6-3
size: -
CDR3: CASSPGRYNEKLFF
DNA: TGTGCCAGCAGCCCGGGACGGTATAATGAAAAACTGTTTTTT

J: TRBJ1-2
D: TRBD1
V: TRBV19
size: -
CDR3: CASADRNHRNYGYTF
DNA: TGTGCCAGCGCGGACAGGAACCATAGAAACTATGGCTACACCTTC

J: TRBJ2-1
D: -
V: TRBV6-1
size: few
CDR3: CASSPTRKDEQFF
DNA: TGTGCCAGCAGTCCGACCCGAAAGGATGAGCAGTTCTTC

J: TRBJ2-5
D: TRBD2
V: TRBV3-1
size: few
CDR3: CASSPTSGGLQETQYF
DNA: TGTGCCAGCAGCCCGACTAGCGGGGGGTTGCAAGAGACCCAGTACTTC

J: TRBJ2-1
D: -
V: TRBV7-9
size: few
CDR3: CASSLGNGNEQFF
DNA: TGTGCCAGCAGTCTAGGAAACGGAAATGAGCAGTTCTTC

J: TRBJ2-3
D: TRBD2
V: TRBV5-1
size: -
CDR3: CASSLRLAGGSTGTQYF
DNA: TGCGCCAGCAGCTTGCGGCTAGCGGGGGGTAGCACAGGTACGCAGTATTTT

J: TRBJ1-1
D: -
V: TRBV4-1
size: -
CDR3: CASSQERDLNTEAFF
DNA: TGCGCCAGCAGCCAAGAGAGGGATCTGAACACTGAAGCTTTCTTT

J: TRBJ1-2
D: TRBD1
V: TRBV11-2
size: -
CDR3: CASSPELDRAYGYTF
DNA: TGTGCCAGCAGTCCAGAGCTCGACAGGGCCTATGGCTACACCTTC

J: TRBJ1-1
D: -
V: TRBV12-3/TRBV12-4
size: many
CDR3: CASSTLDTEAFF
DNA: TGTGCCAGCAGCACCCTTGACACTGAAGCTTTCTTT

J: TRBJ1-1
D: TRBD1
V: TRBV7-9
size: many
CDR3: CASSLEDRERAFF
DNA: TGTGCCAGCAGCTTAGAAGACAGGGAAAGAGCTTTCTTT

J: TRBJ2-5
D: -
V: TRBV5-1
size: -
CDR3: CASRPIADTQEWTQYF
DNA: TGCGCCAGCAGACCAATCGCGGACACACAAGAATGGACCCAGTACTTC

J: TRBJ2-2
D: TRBD1
V: TRBV7-6
size: -
CDR3: CASSKTGTGNTGELFF
DNA: TGTGCCAGCAGCAAGACCGGGACAGGAAACACCGGGGAGCTGTTTTTT

J: TRBJ1-2
D: -
V: TRBV28
size: -
CDR3: CASIGGVFYGYTF
DNA: TGTGCCAGCATTGGAGGGGTGTTCTATGGCTACACCTTC

J: TRBJ1-3
D: -
V: TRBV12-3/TRBV12-4
size: -
CDR3: CASTWRPGSGNTIYF
DNA: TGTGCCAGCACTTGGCGACCTGGCTCTGGAAACACCATATATTTT

J: TRBJ2-1
D: TRBD2
V: TRBV7-3
size: many
CDR3: CASSLLAGSSYNEQFF
DNA: TGTGCCAGCAGCTTACTAGCGGGGAGCTCCTACAATGAGCAGTTCTTC

J: TRBJ1-1
D: -
V: TRBV29-1
size: -
CDR3: CSVEIGSGAFF
DNA: TGCAGCGTTGAAATCGGTAGCGGGGCTTTCTTT

J: TRBJ2-1
D: -
V: TRBV2
size: many
CDR3: CASIGMGDNEQFF
DNA: TGTGCCAGCATTGGGATGGGGGACAATGAGCAGTTCTTC

J: TRBJ2-2
D: -
V: TRBV19
size: many
CDR3: CASSGGRGNTGELFF
DNA: TGTGCCAGTAGTGGAGGCAGGGGCAACACCGGGGAGCTGTTTTTT

J: TRBJ1-1
D: -
V: TRBV5-5
size: few
CDR3: CASTWGAVLIRSDTEAFF
DNA: TGTGCCAGCACCTGGGGGGCAGTTTTAATTCGATCGGACACTGAAGCTTTCTTT

J: TRBJ2-7
D: -
V: TRBV7-6
size: many
CDR3: CASSLASGVANEQYF
DNA: TGTGCCAGCAGCTTAGCATCAGGGGTGGCGAACGAGCAGTACTTC

J: TRBJ1-2
D: TRBD1
V: TRBV20-1
size: many
CDR3: CSAGRDREGGYTF
DNA: TGCAGTGCGGGCCGGGACAGGGAGGGTGGCTACACCTTC

J: TRBJ2-5
D: TRBD2
V: TRBV6-2/TRBV6-3
size: many
CDR3: CASSYGAGTSGVKTQYF
DNA: TGTGCCAGCAGTTATGGTGCCGGGACTAGCGGGGTGAAGACCCAGTACTTC

J: TRBJ1-1
D: -
V: TRBV6-2/TRBV6-3
size: -
CDR3: CASSPSGGLNTEAFF
DNA: TGTGCCAGCAGCCCCTCCGGGGGTCTGAACACTGAAGCTTTCTTT

J: TRBJ2-1
D: -
V: TRBV20-1
size: few
CDR3: CSAREQGGTYNEQFF
DNA: TGCAGTGCTAGAGAGCAGGGGGGGACCTACAATGAGCAGTTCTTC

J: TRBJ2-1
D: -
V: TRBV24-1
size: few
CDR3: CATSDLRWGHEQFF
DNA: TGTGCCACCAGTGATTTGCGTTGGGGTCATGAGCAGTTCTTC

J: TRBJ2-1
D: -
V: TRBV12-3/TRBV12-4
size: -
CDR3: CASSADSLPFF
DNA: TGTGCCAGCAGTGCGGACAGTTTACCGTTCTTC

J: TRBJ1-1
D: TRBD1
V: TRBV5-1
size: few
CDR3: CASKQGMNTEAFF
DNA: TGCGCCAGCAAACAGGGGATGAACACTGAAGCTTTCTTT

J: TRBJ2-7
D: TRBD1
V: TRBV20-1
size: many
CDR3: CSALWTGFYEQYF
DNA: TGCAGTGCTCTCTGGACAGGGTTCTACGAGCAGTACTTC

J: TRBJ2-3
D: -
V: TRBV20-1
size: -
CDR3: CSALAGPDTQYF
DNA: TGCAGTGCCCTTGCCGGTCCAGATACGCAGTATTTT

J: TRBJ2-3
D: -
V: TRBV5-4
size: few
CDR3: CASSLSMLPNTQYF
DNA: TGTGCCAGCAGCTTGTCGATGTTACCCAATACGCAGTATTTT

J: TRBJ1-5
D: -
V: TRBV5-8
size: few
CDR3: CASSRERGQPQHF
DNA: TGTGCCAGCAGCCGGGAACGAGGGCAGCCCCAGCATTTT